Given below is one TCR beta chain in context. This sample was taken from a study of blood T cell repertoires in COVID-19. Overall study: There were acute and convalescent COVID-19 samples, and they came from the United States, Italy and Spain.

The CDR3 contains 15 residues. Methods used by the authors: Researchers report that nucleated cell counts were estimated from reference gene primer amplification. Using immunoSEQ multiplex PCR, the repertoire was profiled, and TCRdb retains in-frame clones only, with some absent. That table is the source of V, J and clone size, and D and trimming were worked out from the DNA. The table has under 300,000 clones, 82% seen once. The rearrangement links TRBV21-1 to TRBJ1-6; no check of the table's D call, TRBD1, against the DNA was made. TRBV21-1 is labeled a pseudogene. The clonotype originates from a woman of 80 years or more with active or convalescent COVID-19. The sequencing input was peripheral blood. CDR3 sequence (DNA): TGTGCCAGCAGCCCCAAAAAGGGGCGCCGGTCACCCCTCCACTTT. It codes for CASSPKKGRRSPLHF.